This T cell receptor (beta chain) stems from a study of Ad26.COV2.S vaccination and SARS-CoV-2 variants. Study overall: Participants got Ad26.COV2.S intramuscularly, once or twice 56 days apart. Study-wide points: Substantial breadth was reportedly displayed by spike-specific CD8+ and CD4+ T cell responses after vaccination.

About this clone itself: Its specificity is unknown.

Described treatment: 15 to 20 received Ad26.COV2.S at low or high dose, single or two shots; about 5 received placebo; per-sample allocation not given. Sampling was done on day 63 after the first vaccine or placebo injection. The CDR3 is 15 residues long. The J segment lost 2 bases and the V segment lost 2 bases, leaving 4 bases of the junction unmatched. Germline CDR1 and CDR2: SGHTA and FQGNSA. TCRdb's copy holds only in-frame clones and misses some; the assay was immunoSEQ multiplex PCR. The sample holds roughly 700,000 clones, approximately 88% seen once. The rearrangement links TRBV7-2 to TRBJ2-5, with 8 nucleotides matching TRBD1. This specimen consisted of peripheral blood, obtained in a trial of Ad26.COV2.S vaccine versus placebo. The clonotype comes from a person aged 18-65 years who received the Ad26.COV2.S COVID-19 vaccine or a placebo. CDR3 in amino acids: CASSLRTGFQETQYF. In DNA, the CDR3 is TGTGCCAGCAGCTTAAGGACAGGGTTTCAAGAGACCCAGTACTTC.